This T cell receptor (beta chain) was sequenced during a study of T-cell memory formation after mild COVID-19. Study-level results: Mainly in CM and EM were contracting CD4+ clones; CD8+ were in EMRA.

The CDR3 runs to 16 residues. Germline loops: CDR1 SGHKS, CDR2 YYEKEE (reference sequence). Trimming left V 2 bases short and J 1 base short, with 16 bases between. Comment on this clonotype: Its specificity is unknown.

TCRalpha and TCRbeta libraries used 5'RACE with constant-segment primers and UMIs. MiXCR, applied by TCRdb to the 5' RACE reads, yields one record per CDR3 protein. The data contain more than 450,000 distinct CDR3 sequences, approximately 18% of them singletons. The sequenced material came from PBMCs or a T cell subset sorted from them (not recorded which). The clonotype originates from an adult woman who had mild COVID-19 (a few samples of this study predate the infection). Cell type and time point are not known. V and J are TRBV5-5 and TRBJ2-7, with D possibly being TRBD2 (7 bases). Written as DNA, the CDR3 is TGTGCCAGCAGCTTTGGGGGGGCACCAAGGTCCTACGAGCAGTACTTC. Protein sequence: CASSFGGAPRSYEQYF.